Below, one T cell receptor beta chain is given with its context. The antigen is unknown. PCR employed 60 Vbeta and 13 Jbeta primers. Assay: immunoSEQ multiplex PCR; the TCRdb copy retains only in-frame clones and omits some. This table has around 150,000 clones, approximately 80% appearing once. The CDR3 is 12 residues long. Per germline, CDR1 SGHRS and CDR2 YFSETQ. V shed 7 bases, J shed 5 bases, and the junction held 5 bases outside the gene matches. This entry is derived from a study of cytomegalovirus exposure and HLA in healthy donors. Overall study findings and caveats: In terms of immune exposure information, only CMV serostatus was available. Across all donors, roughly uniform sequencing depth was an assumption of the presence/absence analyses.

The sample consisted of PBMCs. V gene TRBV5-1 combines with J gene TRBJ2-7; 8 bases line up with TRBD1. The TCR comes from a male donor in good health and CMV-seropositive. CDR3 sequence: CASRGQGNEQYF. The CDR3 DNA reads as TGCGCCAGCCGCGGACAGGGCAACGAGCAGTACTTC.